These 32 T cell receptor beta chains were all obtained from the same sample, sequenced in a study of shared clonotypes between healthy human individuals. The protocol was immunoSEQ multiplex PCR, while the TCRdb copy is restricted to in-frame clones and leaves out a portion. This table holds over a million clones, roughly 97% found once. The sample was naive CD4+ T cells sorted from blood. The subset was: CD45RA+ positively selected. The receptor set was obtained from a man aged 25-40 years in good health.

The rearrangement uses TRBV5-1 and TRBJ2-1; no reliable D call. Trimming removed 0 bases from V and 7 bases from J, with 11 bases in between. The CDR3 loop spans 14 amino acids. The germline CDR1 and CDR2 sequences are SGHRS and YFSETQ. CDR3 DNA: TGCGCCAGCAGCTTGGGGTCAGGTTTTAATGAGCAGTTCTTC. Translation gives CASSLGSGFNEQFF.

The genes are TRBV28 and TRBJ1-1; unclear D gene. Germline V lookup: CDR1 MDHEN, CDR2 SYDVKM. The CDR3 is 12 residues long. Trimming removed 4 bases from V and 3 bases from J, with 6 bases in between. The CDR3 coding sequence is TGTGCCAGCAGTTGGCGGGACACTGAAGCTTTCTTT. This gives the protein CASSWRDTEAFF.

The chain carries TRBV5-4 and TRBJ2-7; tentative D call: TRBD1 (6 bases). Germline CDR1 and CDR2: SGHNT and YYREEE (reference sequence). V gave up 4 bases and J gave up 2 bases, with 13 bases separating them. The CDR3 is 14 residues long. This CDR3 is CASSPQGNPYEQYF. The CDR3 DNA reads as TGTGCCAGCAGCCCACAGGGAAACCCCTACGAGCAGTACTTC.

This rearrangement joins TRBV28 to TRBJ1-2, with D perhaps matching TRBD1 (5 bases). V shed 6 bases and J shed 9 bases, with 14 bases lying between them. The CDR3 is 12 amino acids. Per the germline V gene, CDR1 is MDHEN and CDR2 is SYDVKM. CDR3 coding DNA: TGTGCCAGCAGCCAAGGGGATTGGAGCTACACCTTC. This translates into CASSQGDWSYTF.

This clone occurred once. The chain employs TRBV11-1 and TRBJ1-5; D gene uncertain. V shed 0 bases and J shed 3 bases, with 9 bases lying between them. CDR3 length: 15 residues. Germline CDR1 SGHAT, CDR2 FQDESV (reference sequence). The DNA for the CDR3 is TGTGCCAGCAGCTTAGCAGGTGGTGACAATCAGCCCCAGCATTTT. It codes for CASSLAGGDNQPQHF.

J is TRBJ1-1 and V is TRBV29-1; D remains ambiguous. This CDR3 spans 12 amino acids. Trimming pared 2 bases from V and 6 bases from J, leaving 10 bases between. Germline CDR1 and CDR2: SQVTM and ANQGSEA. The CDR3 spells CSVELAQSEAFF. CDR3 in DNA: TGCAGCGTTGAATTGGCACAGTCTGAAGCTTTCTTT.

The chain carries TRBV5-5 and TRBJ1-2; 8 nucleotides match TRBD1. This CDR3 spans 13 amino acids. The V gene's germline CDR1 is SGHKS and CDR2 YYEKEE (reference sequence). J gave up 7 bases and V 3 bases, and 5 bases lay outside the gene matches. CDR3 residues: CASSSDRGTGYTF. The CDR3 DNA follows: TGTGCCAGCAGCTCCGACAGGGGTACTGGCTACACCTTC.

The chain has TRBV5-1 and TRBJ2-7; 11 bases fit TRBD1. The ends lost 7 bases at V and 7 bases at J; junction bases unmatched: 4. CDR1 is SGHRS and CDR2 is YFSETQ in the germline V gene. CDR3 length: 12 amino acids. As DNA, the CDR3 is TGCGCCAGCGGACAGGGGGCAGGGGAGCAGTACTTC. Protein: CASGQGAGEQYF.

The V and J genes are TRBV15 and TRBJ2-5; D not certain. The germline gives CDR1 LNHNV, CDR2 YYDKDF (reference sequence). V was trimmed by 0 bases and J by 5 bases, leaving 10 bases between them. CDR3 length: 14 amino acids. The CDR3 DNA is TGTGCCACCAGCAGAGATGCGTCGGGCGAGACCCAGTACTTC. It is translated as CATSRDASGETQYF. The variable domain in full, completed from reference TRBV15 and TRBJ2-5, reads DAMVIQNPRYQVTQFGKPVTLSCSQTLNHNVMYWYQQKSSQAPKLLFHYYDKDFNNEADTPDNFQSRRPNTSFCFLDIRSPGLGDTAMYLCATSRDASGETQYFGPGTRLLVL.

This chain connects TRBV29-1 to TRBJ1-1, with 7 bases fitting TRBD1. V gave up 1 base and J gave up 2 bases; unmatched junction bases: 7. This CDR3 spans 15 amino acids. Germline V gene lookup returns CDR1 SQVTM and CDR2 ANQGSEA. The CDR3 sequence: CSVEGTGRGNTEAFF. The CDR3 DNA reads TGCAGCGTTGAAGGGACAGGAAGGGGAAACACTGAAGCTTTCTTT.

Only a few counts were recorded for this clone. This rearrangement joins TRBV19 to TRBJ2-5; 7 bases align to TRBD2. There are 14 residues in the CDR3. Germline values: CDR1 LNHDA, CDR2 SQIVND (reference sequence). Unmatched junction bases numbered 6, after V lost 3 bases and J lost 5 bases. CDR3 protein: CASSMGGSAETQYF. CDR3 sequence (DNA): TGTGCCAGTAGTATGGGCGGGAGTGCTGAGACCCAGTACTTC.

The chain employs TRBV5-4 and TRBJ2-1, with 8 positions matching TRBD2. The CDR3 runs to 16 residues. J gave up 0 bases and V 3 bases, and 5 bases lay outside the gene matches. Looked up from germline, CDR1 is SGHNT and CDR2 is YYREEE (reference sequence). The CDR3 bases are TGTGCCAGCAGCTCATTGAGCGGGGGCTCCTACAATGAGCAGTTCTTC. Its protein product is CASSSLSGGSYNEQFF.

About this clone itself: Other DNA sequences of this sample code for an identical CDR3. The chain links TRBV20-1 to TRBJ2-7; D unresolved. The CDR3 spans 11 residues. Per the germline V gene, CDR1 is DFQATT and CDR2 is SNEGSKA (reference sequence). The V and J ends lost 3 bases and 4 bases respectively, with 7 bases between them. The CDR3 is CSARRDYEQYF. The CDR3 DNA reads TGCAGTGCTAGGCGCGATTACGAGCAGTACTTC.

J is TRBJ2-1 and V is TRBV9; no clear D. Germline V gene sequence: CDR1 SGDLS, CDR2 YYNGEE. Trimming took off 3 bases at V and 5 bases at J, with 12 bases between the two ends. This CDR3 spans 14 amino acids. The CDR3 DNA is TGTGCCAGCAGCGCCACCGGACGGAACAATGAGCAGTTCTTC. This codes for CASSATGRNNEQFF.

The V gene is TRBV2, the J gene TRBJ2-7, with 11 bases matching TRBD2. The CDR3 is made up of 14 amino acids. CDR1 and CDR2 (germline): SNHLY, FYNNEI. V trimming: 4 bases; J trimming: 6 bases; junction bases outside the gene matches: 5. The CDR3 here is CASSGPSGRSEQYF. For the CDR3, the DNA is TGTGCCAGCAGTGGTCCTAGCGGGAGGAGCGAGCAGTACTTC.

The chain carries TRBV28 and TRBJ1-1, with a tentative D call TRBD1 (5 bases). The CDR3 covers 14 residues. From germline, CDR1 is MDHEN and CDR2 SYDVKM. V was clipped by 4 bases and J by 2 bases, with 11 bases between them. The CDR3 coding sequence is TGTGCCAGCAGTTCCGGGACCTTTAACACTGAAGCTTTCTTT. The encoded protein is CASSSGTFNTEAFF.

This chain connects TRBV6-1 to TRBJ2-5; 7 bases match TRBD1. The germline CDR1 and CDR2 sequences are MNHNS and SASEGT. The junction had 8 bases not matched to a gene; V was cut back by 5 bases and J by 5 bases. This CDR3 contains 14 residues. The CDR3 is CASSFDRASETQYF. Written as DNA, the CDR3 is TGTGCCAGCAGTTTCGACAGGGCGAGCGAGACCCAGTACTTC.

The chain carries TRBV2 and TRBJ2-6, with TRBD1 matching 9 bases. Germline CDR1 reads SNHLY; CDR2 reads FYNNEI. Germline trimming cut 7 bases from V and 3 bases from J; bases unmatched to any gene: 10. The CDR3 runs 17 residues. CDR3 bases: TGTGCCAGCAAAGTCCGGGACAGGGTATATGGGGCCAACGTCCTGACTTTC. The encoded protein is CASKVRDRVYGANVLTF. Together with reference TRBV2 and TRBJ2-6, the CDR3 gives the full variable domain: EPEVTQTPSHQVTQMGQEVILRCVPISNHLYFYWYRQILGQKVEFLVSFYNNEISEKSEIFDDQFSVERPDGSNFTLKIRSTKLEDSAMYFCASKVRDRVYGANVLTFGAGSRLTVL.

The J gene is TRBJ2-7, the V gene TRBV7-9, with 7 positions matching TRBD2. This CDR3 has 12 residues. V shed 8 bases and J 3 bases; nucleotides not matched to a gene: 4. Germline-derived CDR1 and CDR2 are SEHNR and FQNEAQ (reference sequence). The CDR3 bases are TGTGCCAGCGCGGGAGTACGCTACGAGCAGTACTTC. This encodes CASAGVRYEQYF.

This clone was detected only once. The chain combines TRBV11-3 with TRBJ2-1; D is uncertain. The CDR3 runs 13 residues. Germline V gene sequence: CDR1 SGHNT, CDR2 YENEEA. V lost 0 bases to trimming and J lost 10 bases, with 10 bases between them. The CDR3 DNA follows: TGTGCCAGCAGCTTAGATCTCTCAACCGAGCAGTTCTTC. As protein: CASSLDLSTEQFF.

This sequence joins TRBV29-1 and TRBJ2-5; 11 positions match TRBD2. Trimming removed 5 bases from V and 13 bases from J; junction bases left unmatched: 18. Germline V gives CDR1 SQVTM, CDR2 ANQGSEA. The CDR3 is 15 residues long. In nucleotides, the CDR3 is TGCAGCGTTTCCACCCGGCTAGCGGGAGGCGCCCGGAGGTACTTC. It codes for CSVSTRLAGGARRYF.

The genes are TRBV5-4 and TRBJ1-1; TRBD1 might be the D (6 bases). CDR1 is SGHNT and CDR2 is YYREEE in the germline V gene (reference sequence). The length of the CDR3 is 16 residues. V dropped 4 bases and J dropped 7 bases, with 23 bases sitting between them. The CDR3 protein is CASSEGGIGGSGEAFF. The CDR3 DNA sequence: TGTGCCAGCAGCGAGGGGGGTATTGGAGGTTCTGGTGAAGCTTTCTTT.

This chain's CDR3 is CASSLIKTGTMYNEQFF. CDR3 sequence (DNA): TGTGCCAGCAGTTTAATTAAAACCGGGACGATGTACAATGAGCAGTTCTTC. The V call is TRBV28, the J call TRBJ2-1; D is tentatively TRBD1 or TRBD2 (5 bases each). The CDR3 is 17 amino acids. V was pared by 2 bases and J by 4 bases, with 18 bases between. Germline V lookup: CDR1 MDHEN, CDR2 SYDVKM.

In its sample, this clone was seen once. The chain recombines TRBV15 with TRBJ2-1; 7 bases align to TRBD2. This CDR3 contains 18 residues. The V and J ends lost 1 base and 5 bases, in that order; junction bases with no gene match: 14. Germline V gene sequence: CDR1 LNHNV, CDR2 YYDKDF (reference sequence). The CDR3 DNA is TGTGCCACCAGCAGAGTGCCTCCCGAGGGAGGGCCGCACAATGAGCAGTTCTTC. Translation: CATSRVPPEGGPHNEQFF. The full variable domain, with the rest looked up from reference TRBV15 and TRBJ2-1, is DAMVIQNPRYQVTQFGKPVTLSCSQTLNHNVMYWYQQKSSQAPKLLFHYYDKDFNNEADTPDNFQSRRPNTSFCFLDIRSPGLGDTAMYLCATSRVPPEGGPHNEQFFGPGTRLTVL.

This chain joins TRBV6-5 and TRBJ1-1; TRBD1 matches at 9 bases. The CDR3 sequence is 13 residues long. The V segment lost 2 bases and the J segment 7 bases; nucleotides outside the gene matches: 2. The germline CDR1 and CDR2 sequences are MNHEY and SVGAGI. The chain's CDR3 is CASSYPTGGEAFF. The CDR3 DNA follows: TGTGCCAGCAGTTACCCGACAGGGGGTGAAGCTTTCTTT.

This rearrangement joins TRBV10-3 to TRBJ2-1, with TRBD2 matching over 9 bases. V gave up 2 bases and J gave up 0 bases; unmatched junction bases: 5. The CDR3 runs 17 residues. Germline CDR1 reads ENHRY; CDR2 reads SYGVKD. CDR3 nucleotides: TGTGCCATCAGTGAGGGGAGCGGGAGGACCTCCTACAATGAGCAGTTCTTC. Residues: CAISEGSGRTSYNEQFF.

This sequence joins TRBV2 and TRBJ1-2, with a possible D match to TRBD1 (5 bases). The V and J ends lost 10 bases and 5 bases respectively, with 8 bases between them. The CDR3 length is 10 residues. Germline CDR1 SNHLY, CDR2 FYNNEI. CDR3 loop: CATGTYGYTF. For the CDR3, the DNA is TGTGCCACAGGGACGTATGGCTACACCTTC.

The genes are TRBV5-4 and TRBJ2-1; possible D gene TRBD2, 6 bases. The V end was cut by 4 bases, the J end by 4 bases, with 18 bases between. The germline V gene encodes CDR1 SGHNT and CDR2 YYREEE (reference sequence). The CDR3 consists of 16 residues. The CDR3 region has the DNA TGTGCCAGCAGCGCGGGACCTCCTACTTTATACAATGAGCAGTTCTTC. Amino acid sequence: CASSAGPPTLYNEQFF.

This chain joins TRBV15 and TRBJ1-5; 7 bases are a match to TRBD1. The CDR3 runs to 16 residues. V gave up 4 bases and J gave up 1 base; unmatched junction bases: 7. Germline V lookup: CDR1 LNHNV, CDR2 YYDKDF (reference sequence). The CDR3 is CATSKDQGGSNQPQHF. The DNA for the CDR3 is TGTGCCACCAGCAAAGATCAGGGGGGAAGCAATCAGCCCCAGCATTTT.

The genes are TRBV9 and TRBJ2-1; TRBD2 is a possible D gene (6 bases). CDR3 length: 15 residues. In germline, CDR1 is SGDLS, CDR2 YYNGEE. V was cut by 4 bases and J by 7 bases, with 18 bases left in between. The CDR3 loop is CASSWRGVSSNEQFF. The DNA for the CDR3 is TGTGCCAGCAGCTGGCGGGGCGTCTCTTCTAATGAGCAGTTCTTC.

The rearrangement joins TRBV4-1 to TRBJ2-4, with TRBD2 matching 7 bases. Losses at the gene ends were 0 bases for V and 1 base for J; bases not matched to a gene: 3. The germline CDR1 and CDR2 sequences are MGHRA and YSYEKL. There are 16 residues in the CDR3. The CDR3 protein is CASSQEYGRAKNIQYF. Written as DNA, the CDR3 is TGCGCCAGCAGCCAAGAGTACGGGAGGGCCAAAAACATTCAGTACTTC.

CDR3 nucleotides: TGTGCCAGCAGCTCCCAGACAGGGTTGAACACTGAAGCTTTCTTT. Translation: CASSSQTGLNTEAFF. This rearrangement joins TRBV13 to TRBJ1-1, with TRBD1 identical over 7 bases. This CDR3 comprises 15 residues. Losses at the gene ends were 4 bases for V and 0 bases for J; bases not matched to a gene: 5. CDR1 is PRHDT, CDR2 FYEKMQ, per germline (reference sequence).